What follows are 9 T cell receptor beta chains derived from one specimen sequenced in a study of T cell clonotyping in hematopoietic cell transplantation. The repertoire was sequenced with immunoSEQ multiplex PCR; TCRdb's copy has only in-frame clones and lacks some. Of approximately 7,000 clones detected, around 89% appear once; the ten largest clones hold approximately 8%. Sample: PBMCs, taken 100 days after allogeneic stem cell transplant. The origin of the receptors is a male patient aged 18-29 years who had an allogeneic stem cell transplant from a related donor, so the T cells may come from the graft donor. Some clones in this sample may be carry-over from other donors' samples.

The chain carries TRBV6-6 and TRBJ1-2; 10 bases are shared with TRBD1. CDR1 is MNHNY and CDR2 is SVGAGI in the germline V gene (reference sequence). Trimming removed 7 bases from V and 7 bases from J; junction bases left unmatched: 12. The CDR3 totals 15 residues. CDR3 residues: CASMAPGQGIVGYTF. The CDR3 bases are TGTGCCAGCATGGCCCCGGGACAGGGGATAGTTGGCTACACCTTC.

V is TRBV10-1 and J is TRBJ1-2; D ambiguous. The CDR3 totals 13 residues. Germline CDR1 WNHNN, CDR2 SYGVQD (reference sequence). Deletions cut 2 bases from V and 0 bases from J, with 4 bases between. DNA for the CDR3: TGCGCCAGCAGTGAGAATTCTAACTATGGCTACACCTTC. It translates to CASSENSNYGYTF.

The V gene is TRBV6-6, the J gene TRBJ1-2; D is undetermined. Trimming took off 4 bases at V and 6 bases at J, with 21 bases between the two ends. This CDR3 region has 16 residues. CDR1 and CDR2 from the germline V gene are MNHNY and SVGAGI (reference sequence). The CDR3 nucleotides read TGTGCCAGCAGTTCCTGGACCGTCCGTGTCTTCGATGGCTACACCTTC. It encodes CASSSWTVRVFDGYTF.

The V and J genes are TRBV4-2 and TRBJ2-7; the match to TRBD2 covers 7 bases. Per germline, CDR1 LGHNA and CDR2 YNFKEQ. This CDR3 spans 14 amino acids. V trimming: 1 base; J trimming: 3 bases; junction bases outside the gene matches: 3. CDR3 protein: CASSQGGSGYEQYV. The CDR3 bases are TGTGCCAGCAGCCAAGGCGGGAGCGGCTACGAGCAGTACGTC.

This chain uses TRBV6-5 with TRBJ1-2; D is possibly TRBD1 (5 bases). The CDR3 runs to 13 residues. Germline V gives CDR1 MNHEY, CDR2 SVGAGI. V lost 5 bases and J 5 bases, leaving 12 bases between the germline ends. The CDR3 region has the DNA TGTGCCAGCAGTCCCCGGGACCGGTATGGCTACACCTTC. Translated: CASSPRDRYGYTF.

The CDR3 sequence: CASSPPMGTGVSGETQYF. In DNA, the CDR3 is TGTGCCAGCTCACCACCGATGGGGACAGGGGTATCGGGAGAGACCCAGTACTTC. This chain uses TRBV18 with TRBJ2-5; the match to TRBD1 covers 10 bases. There are 18 residues in the CDR3. V shed 0 bases, J shed 4 bases, and the junction held 11 bases outside the gene matches. Germline-derived CDR1 and CDR2 are KGHSH and LQKENI.

The chain couples TRBV7-2 to TRBJ1-1, with D tentatively TRBD1 (6 bases). Trimming took 5 bases from V and 8 from J, leaving 15 bases between them. This CDR3 contains 13 residues. Germline-derived CDR1 and CDR2 are SGHTA and FQGNSA. The DNA of the CDR3 is TGTGCCAGCAGCCACGTCGGGGGGCGGGAAGCTTTCTTT. The encoded protein is CASSHVGGREAFF.

The rearrangement links TRBV2 to TRBJ1-2; D is unresolved. V lost 5 bases and J 1 base, leaving 14 bases between the germline ends. The CDR3 is 15 amino acids. Germline V gene data show CDR1 as SNHLY and CDR2 as FYNNEI. The CDR3 bases are TGTGCCAGCAGTACAGACGCCCGACTTAACTATGGCTACACCTTC. Translated: CASSTDARLNYGYTF. Full variable domain (outside the CDR3, taken from reference TRBV2 and TRBJ1-2): EPEVTQTPSHQVTQMGQEVILRCVPISNHLYFYWYRQILGQKVEFLVSFYNNEISEKSEIFDDQFSVERPDGSNFTLKIRSTKLEDSAMYFCASSTDARLNYGYTFGSGTRLTVV.

The V call is TRBV7-9, the J call TRBJ2-7; D not resolved. From germline, CDR1 is SEHNR and CDR2 FQNEAQ (reference sequence). The CDR3 sequence is 13 residues long. Trimming cost V 3 bases and J 5 bases, with 11 bases left between them. The CDR3 DNA follows: TGTGCCAGCAGCTTTCCGAATGCGGACGAGCAGTACGTC. This gives the protein CASSFPNADEQYV.